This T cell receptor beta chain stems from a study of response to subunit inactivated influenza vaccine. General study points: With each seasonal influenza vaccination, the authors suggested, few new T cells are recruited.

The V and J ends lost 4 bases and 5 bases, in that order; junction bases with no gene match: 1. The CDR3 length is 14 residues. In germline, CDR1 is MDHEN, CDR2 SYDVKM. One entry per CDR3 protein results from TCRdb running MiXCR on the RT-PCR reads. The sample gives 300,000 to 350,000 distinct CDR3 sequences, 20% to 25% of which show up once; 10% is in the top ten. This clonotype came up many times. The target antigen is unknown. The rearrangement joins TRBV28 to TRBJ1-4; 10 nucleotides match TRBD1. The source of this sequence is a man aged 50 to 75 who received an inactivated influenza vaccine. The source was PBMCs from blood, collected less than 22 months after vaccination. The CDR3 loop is CASSWGQGNEKLFF. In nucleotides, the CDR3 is TGTGCCAGCAGTTGGGGACAGGGGAATGAAAAACTGTTTTTT.